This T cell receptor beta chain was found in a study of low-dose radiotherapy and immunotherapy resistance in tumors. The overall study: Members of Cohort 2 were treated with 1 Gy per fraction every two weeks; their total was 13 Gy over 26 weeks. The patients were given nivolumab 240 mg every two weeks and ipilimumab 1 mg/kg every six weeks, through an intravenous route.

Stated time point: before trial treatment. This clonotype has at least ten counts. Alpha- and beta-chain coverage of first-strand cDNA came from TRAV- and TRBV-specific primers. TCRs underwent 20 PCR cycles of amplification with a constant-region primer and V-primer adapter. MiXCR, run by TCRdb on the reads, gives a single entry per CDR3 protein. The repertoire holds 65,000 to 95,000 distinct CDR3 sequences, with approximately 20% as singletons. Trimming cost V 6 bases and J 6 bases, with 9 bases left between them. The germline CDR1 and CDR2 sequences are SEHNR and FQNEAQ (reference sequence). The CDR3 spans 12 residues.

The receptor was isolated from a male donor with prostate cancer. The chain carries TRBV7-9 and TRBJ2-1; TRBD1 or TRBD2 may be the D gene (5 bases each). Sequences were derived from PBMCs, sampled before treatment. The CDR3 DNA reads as TGTGCCAGCAGGGGACCCGGCAATGAGCAGTTCTTC. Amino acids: CASRGPGNEQFF.